What follows describes a single TCR beta chain. The sample originates from a study of blood T cell repertoires in COVID-19. On the study more broadly: The United States, Italy and Spain provided the acute and convalescent COVID-19 samples.

This CDR3 has 15 amino acids. Deletions cut 0 bases from V and 1 base from J, with 9 bases between. Looked up from germline, CDR1 is LGHNA and CDR2 is YNFKEQ. Original data processing: Counts of nucleated cells, estimated from reference gene primer amplification, were obtained. Clones were sequenced by immunoSEQ multiplex PCR, and TCRdb holds only the in-frame ones, with some missing. That table supplies the V and J calls and clone size; D and trimming were determined from the DNA. This table holds over 200,000 clones, 88% found once. This TCR was sampled from a man aged 60 to 75 who had recovered from COVID-19. This chain joins TRBV4-2 and TRBJ1-1, with D hard to call. Sequenced sample: peripheral blood. CDR3 residues: CASSQEPATNTEAFF. CDR3 sequence (DNA): TGTGCCAGCAGCCAAGAACCCGCTACGAACACTGAAGCTTTCTTT.